The entry below describes one T cell receptor beta chain. The data were obtained in a study of T cell changes during pregnancy in multiple sclerosis. The CDR3 covers 13 residues. J was trimmed by 4 bases and V by 3 bases; bases with no gene match: 1. CDR1 and CDR2 from the germline V gene are MNHNS and SASEGT. Method: immunoSEQ multiplex PCR; TCRdb's copy keeps in-frame clones and lacks some. Among 35,000 to 40,000 clones, over 80% were seen once, and the ten largest hold around 0.39%. The source material was CD4+ T cells from peripheral blood mononuclear cells, sampled in the third trimester of pregnancy. The source is a female donor in good health, enrolled as a control in a pregnancy study. The rearrangement uses TRBV6-1 and TRBJ1-2, with 8 nucleotides matching TRBD1. CDR3 coding DNA: TGTGCCAGCAGTGATCAGGGGGCCTATGGCTACACCTTC. It translates to CASSDQGAYGYTF.